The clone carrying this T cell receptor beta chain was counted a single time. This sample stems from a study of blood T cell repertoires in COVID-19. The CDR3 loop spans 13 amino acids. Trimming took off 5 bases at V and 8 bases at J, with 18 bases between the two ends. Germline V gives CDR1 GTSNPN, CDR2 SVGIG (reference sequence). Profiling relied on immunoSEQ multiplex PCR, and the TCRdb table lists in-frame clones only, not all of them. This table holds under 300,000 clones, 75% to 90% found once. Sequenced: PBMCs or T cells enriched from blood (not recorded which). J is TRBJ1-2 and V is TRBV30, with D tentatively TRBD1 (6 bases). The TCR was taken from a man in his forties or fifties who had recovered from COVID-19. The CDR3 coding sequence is TGTGCCTGGCAGGGAACCGTCCAGGGGGGCTACACCTTC. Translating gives CAWQGTVQGGYTF.